This TCR beta chain was identified in a study of monozygotic twins with inflammatory bowel disease. Study-wide points: Telling different T cell subtypes apart from each other was not possible. IBD patients displayed reduced TCRbeta diversity (inverse Simpson) when set against healthy co-twins.

Germline V CDR1 and CDR2: SGHRS, YFSETQ. This CDR3 comprises 13 residues. Note on this clonotype: The antigen is unknown.

The template-switching step introduced UMIs that carried a 6-nucleotide sample barcode. TCRdb re-called the 5' RACE reads; every CDR3 protein appears as one record, without DNA. The repertoire table contains around 400,000 distinct CDR3 sequences. The genes are TRBV5-1 and TRBJ2-7; there is no DNA to check the TCRdb D call of TRBD1. This clonotype was obtained from a human donor with ulcerative colitis or Crohn's disease, or a healthy co-twin of an affected twin (not recorded which). Material for sequencing was blood. CDR3 in amino acids: CASSLEGDRPPYF.